The clone carrying this T cell receptor beta chain was seen more than once but under ten times. One entry per CDR3 protein results from TCRdb running MiXCR on the 5' RACE reads. The table records about 320,000 distinct CDR3 sequences, 3.5% to 4.5% of them present only once. This entry comes from a study of T cells after yellow fever vaccination. The sequenced sample was PBMCs, obtained 15 days after the yellow fever booster vaccination. This clonotype originated in a man aged 18 to 29 who received the YFV17D yellow fever vaccine.

CDR3 DNA sequence: TGTGCCAGCAAATATGGGGGCTCTGGGGCCAACGTCCTGACTTTC. Its translation is CASKYGGSGANVLTF. V and J are TRBV6-2 or TRBV6-3 and TRBJ2-6, with D perhaps assigned TRBD1 or TRBD2 (5 bases each). From germline, CDR1 is MNHEY and CDR2 SVGEGT. This CDR3 contains 15 residues. V was clipped by 7 bases and J by 0 bases, with 10 bases between them.